This T cell receptor (beta chain) originates from a study of shared clonotypes between healthy human individuals. CDR1 and CDR2 from the germline V gene are SGHTA and FQGTGA. Trimming took 5 bases from V and 6 from J; bases not matched to a gene: 5. CDR3 size: 16 residues. The method was immunoSEQ multiplex PCR; TCRdb's version includes in-frame clones alone and lacks a portion of them. Here the sample spans about 2.5 million clones, 80% to 95% being singletons. As to this clone: Other nucleotide sequences in the sample specify the same CDR3.

The source material was naive CD4+ T cells from PBMCs. Noted subset: CD45RA+ positively selected. This clonotype was sampled from a man younger than 30 in good health. Some clones in this sample may be carry-over from other donors' samples. The chain has TRBV7-3 and TRBJ2-1; 15 nucleotides line up with TRBD2. The CDR3 coding sequence is TGTGCCAGCAGCCTGGGACTAGCGGGAGGAGGCAATGAGCAGTTCTTC. Translating it yields CASSLGLAGGGNEQFF.